This passage covers 27 T cell receptor beta chains from one sample sequenced in a study of T cell repertoires in cytomegalovirus infection. These receptors are not linked to any known antigen. One entry per CDR3 protein results from TCRdb running MiXCR on the reads. The sample has under 150,000 distinct CDR3 sequences, about 24% seen once. The sample consisted of PBMCs, sequenced either directly or after in vitro stimulation (not recorded which). The receptors derive from a human donor in good health (CMV status not recorded). Some clones in this sample may be carry-over from other donors' samples.

As concerns this clonotype: This sequence may be a read error, since a much larger clone differs from it by one base. V is TRBV20-1 and J is TRBJ2-3; 9 nucleotides line up with TRBD2. Germline CDR1 reads DFQATT; CDR2 reads SNEGSKA (reference sequence). This CDR3 is 15 amino acids long. In DNA, the CDR3 is TGCAGTGCTAAGCCGAGCGGGAGGCTCCCGGATACGCAGTGTTTT. Amino acids: CSAKPSGRLPDTQCF.

The chain combines TRBV6-1 with TRBJ2-7; D is undetermined. Germline V gene sequence: CDR1 MNHNS, CDR2 SASEGT. V was cut by 4 bases and J by 3 bases, with 4 bases left in between. This CDR3 has 11 residues. The DNA for the CDR3 is TGTGCCAGCAGTGGGAACTACGAGCAGTACGTC. It encodes CASSGNYEQYV.

The V gene is TRBV20-1, the J gene TRBJ1-4; D remains ambiguous. Trimming pared 0 bases from V and 6 bases from J, leaving 14 bases between. The CDR3 spans 15 residues. The germline V gene encodes CDR1 DFQATT and CDR2 SNEGSKA (reference sequence). In nucleotides, the CDR3 is TGCAGTGCTAGAGATATCTCCAGGCAGGATGAAAAACTGTTTTTT. It codes for CSARDISRQDEKLFF.

The chain recombines TRBV29-1 with TRBJ1-2, with a weak D call TRBD1 (5 bases). CDR1 is SQVTM, CDR2 ANQGSEA, per germline. Deletions cut 4 bases from V and 3 bases from J, with 15 bases between. The CDR3 is 14 amino acids. The CDR3 bases are TGCAGCGTTGTTGGCAGGGAAGAGGACTATGGCTACACCTTC. Protein: CSVVGREEDYGYTF.

There are a few counts of this clonotype. This chain joins TRBV7-6 and TRBJ1-2; the match to TRBD1 covers 9 bases. The CDR3 is 13 residues long. Trimming at V came to 5 bases and at J to 8 bases, leaving 6 bases not matched to a gene. Per germline, CDR1 SGHVS and CDR2 FNYEAQ. CDR3 DNA sequence: TGTGCCAGCAGCCCGGGGACAGGGCACGGCTACACCTTC. Its protein is CASSPGTGHGYTF.

This clonotype was seen more than once but under ten times. The chain employs TRBV12-5 and TRBJ2-1; TRBD2 matches 11 bases. V shed 1 base, J shed 8 bases, and the junction held 7 bases outside the gene matches. This CDR3 region has 16 residues. Germline V gene data show CDR1 as LGHNT and CDR2 as FRNRAP. CDR3 residues: CASGLALAGVGDEQFF. The CDR3 coding sequence is TGTGCTAGTGGTTTGGCACTAGCGGGAGTCGGTGATGAGCAGTTCTTC.

This clonotype was seen a handful of times. The chain has TRBV6-1 and TRBJ1-1; D is unresolved. The germline V gene has CDR1 MNHNS and CDR2 SASEGT. CDR3 length: 14 amino acids. V lost 2 bases and J lost 6, with 13 bases in between. For the CDR3, the DNA is TGTGCCAGCAGTGAAAACCGCGGGAGAGCTGAAGCTTTCTTT. Its translation is CASSENRGRAEAFF.

V gene TRBV5-6 combines with J gene TRBJ2-7; perhaps TRBD2 as D (5 bases). Trimming took 4 bases from V and 1 from J, leaving 12 bases between them. The CDR3 contains 14 residues. Germline V gene sequence: CDR1 SGHDT, CDR2 YYEEEE. In nucleotides, the CDR3 is TGTGCCAGCAGCCCAGGACTGGATTCCTACGAGCAGTACTTC. As protein: CASSPGLDSYEQYF.

This clonotype was counted between two and nine times. The chain recombines TRBV5-5 with TRBJ2-2; weak D call: TRBD2 (6 bases). CDR1 is SGHKS, CDR2 YYEKEE, per germline (reference sequence). The CDR3 has 16 amino acids. V was pared by 5 bases and J by 7 bases, with 21 bases between. CDR3 DNA: TGTGCCAGCAGACTTACTAGCTTTTCTCCTAGCGGGGAGCTGTTTTTT. This codes for CASRLTSFSPSGELFF.

This clonotype showed up just a few times. The V call is TRBV7-6, the J call TRBJ2-1, with D maybe TRBD2 (6 bases). Per germline, CDR1 SGHVS and CDR2 FNYEAQ. The CDR3 is made up of 14 amino acids. Trimming took off 6 bases at V and 4 bases at J, with 13 bases between the two ends. The DNA of the CDR3 is TGTGCCAGCAGTCGGGACTTGGGGTACAATGAGCAGTTCTTC. Encoded protein: CASSRDLGYNEQFF.

This clonotype was picked up a small number of times. This sequence joins TRBV28 and TRBJ2-5; D gene uncertain. The CDR3 runs to 13 residues. Germline-derived CDR1 and CDR2 are MDHEN and SYDVKM. V dropped 4 bases and J dropped 3 bases, with 9 bases sitting between them. The CDR3 spells CASSSQAKETQYF. CDR3 DNA sequence: TGTGCCAGCAGTTCTCAGGCGAAAGAGACCCAGTACTTC. The complete variable domain, with remaining parts taken from reference TRBV28 and TRBJ2-5, reads DVKVTQSSRYLVKRTGEKVFLECVQDMDHENMFWYRQDPGLGLRLIYFSYDVKMKEKGDIPEGYSVSREKKERFSLILESASTNQTSMYLCASSSQAKETQYFGPGTRLLVL.

The genes are TRBV7-9 and TRBJ2-7, with TRBD1 matching over 7 bases. This CDR3 contains 13 residues. Germline CDR1 SEHNR, CDR2 FQNEAQ (reference sequence). The V segment lost 2 bases and the J segment 13 bases; nucleotides outside the gene matches: 11. The CDR3 sequence: CASSLRGLAPLYV. CDR3 nucleotide sequence: TGTGCCAGCAGCTTAAGGGGGCTAGCACCACTCTACGTC.

For this clonotype: This may come from a read error, since a much larger clone is one base off. This chain links TRBV7-2 with TRBJ2-3; weak D call: TRBD1 (5 bases). The germline V gene has CDR1 SGHTA and CDR2 FQGNSA. Trimming took 8 bases from V and 4 from J, leaving 13 bases between them. CDR3 length equals 13 residues. CDR3 region: CASGSRDADTQYF. DNA of the CDR3: TGTGCCAGCGGCTCCAGGGATGCAGATACGCAGTATTTT.

The rearrangement links TRBV28 to TRBJ1-2; perhaps TRBD1 as D (6 bases). This CDR3 comprises 13 residues. The V gene lost 5 bases and the J gene lost 7 bases, with 14 bases spanning the gap. Germline loops: CDR1 MDHEN, CDR2 SYDVKM. The CDR3 protein is CASSPLGGSGYTF. The CDR3 nucleotides read TGTGCCAGCAGTCCCCTGGGGGGCTCTGGCTACACCTTC.

There are many counts of this clonotype. The chain uses TRBV7-2 and TRBJ1-2; possibly TRBD1 for D (5 bases). Between the trimmed V and J ends, which lost 0 bases and 7 bases, there was a span of 12 bases. The CDR3 is 14 residues long. The germline V gene encodes CDR1 SGHTA and CDR2 FQGNSA. The CDR3 DNA follows: TGTGCCAGCAGCTTAGCGGAGGGGCGCTTTGGCTACACCTTC. The encoded protein is CASSLAEGRFGYTF. The whole variable domain, filled in from reference TRBV7-2 and TRBJ1-2, reads GAGVSQSPSNKVTEKGKDVELRCDPISGHTALYWYRQSLGQGLEFLIYFQGNSAPDKSGLPSDRFSAERTGGSVSTLTIQRTQQEDSAVYLCASSLAEGRFGYTFGSGTRLTVV.

This clonotype appeared a few times. The V call is TRBV6-1, the J call TRBJ2-3, with D perhaps matching TRBD2 (6 bases). This CDR3 comprises 14 residues. V was clipped by 6 bases and J by 3 bases, with 13 bases between them. The V gene's germline CDR1 is MNHNS and CDR2 SASEGT. The CDR3 sequence: CASRVQEGTDTQYF. CDR3 coding DNA: TGTGCCAGCAGGGTCCAGGAGGGAACAGATACGCAGTATTTT.

The genes are TRBV11-2 and TRBJ2-1; TRBD2 matches 11 bases. The V gene end was trimmed by 5 bases and the J gene end by 4 bases; junction bases not matched to a gene: 4. Germline V gene sequence: CDR1 SGHAT, CDR2 FQNNGV. The CDR3 runs to 15 residues. The CDR3 DNA reads TGTGCCAGCAGCCGAACTAGCGGGGGATACAATGAGCAGTTCTTC. The encoded protein is CASSRTSGGYNEQFF.

This clonotype occurred many times. The J gene is TRBJ1-4, the V gene TRBV19; D unclear. Trimming removed 4 bases from V and 5 bases from J, with 14 bases in between. There are 15 residues in the CDR3. CDR1 LNHDA and CDR2 SQIVND come from the germline V gene (reference sequence). CDR3 residues: CASSTETARNEKLFF. The CDR3 nucleotides read TGTGCCAGTAGTACGGAGACCGCCAGGAATGAAAAACTGTTTTTT.

There are many counts of this clonotype. The chain joins TRBV4-2 to TRBJ2-1; 7 bases match TRBD2. Germline V CDR1 and CDR2: LGHNA, YNFKEQ. V shed 5 bases and J 3 bases; nucleotides not matched to a gene: 7. This CDR3 has 15 residues. CDR3 DNA: TGTGCCAGCAGCTCCCGGGACTACAACTACAATGAGCAGTTCTTC. It yields the protein CASSSRDYNYNEQFF.

The V and J genes are TRBV6-2 or TRBV6-3 and TRBJ2-7; 10 bases align to TRBD2. The CDR3 totals 15 residues. Germline CDR1 and CDR2: MNHEY and SVGEGT. V lost 8 bases to trimming and J lost 2 bases; unmatched junction nucleotides: 9. The CDR3 protein is CASGGIAGGPYEQYF. Here the CDR3 DNA reads TGTGCCAGCGGGGGAATAGCGGGAGGACCCTACGAGCAGTACTTC.

This clonotype came up a few times. This chain links TRBV28 with TRBJ2-2; tentatively, D is TRBD2 (5 bases). The CDR3 runs to 13 residues. Germline CDR1 MDHEN, CDR2 SYDVKM. With 11 bases removed from V and 0 bases from J, the gap between germline ends came to 10 bases. CDR3 in amino acids: CAARDPNTGELFF. The CDR3 DNA follows: TGTGCCGCCCGGGATCCGAACACCGGGGAGCTGTTTTTT. Variable domain in full (rest from reference TRBV28 and TRBJ2-2): DVKVTQSSRYLVKRTGEKVFLECVQDMDHENMFWYRQDPGLGLRLIYFSYDVKMKEKGDIPEGYSVSREKKERFSLILESASTNQTSMYLCAARDPNTGELFFGEGSRLTVL.

This clonotype was seen more than once but under ten times. The chain joins TRBV7-2 to TRBJ2-6; D may be TRBD2 (6 bases). The CDR3 runs 14 residues. Germline lookup yields CDR1 SGHTA and CDR2 FQGNSA. Between the trimmed V and J ends, which lost 5 bases and 4 bases, there was a span of 9 bases. Here the CDR3 reads CASSPGVGANVLTF. The DNA of the CDR3 is TGTGCCAGCAGCCCGGGAGTCGGGGCCAACGTCCTGACTTTC.

This chain links TRBV10-3 with TRBJ2-6, with D unresolved. The germline gives CDR1 ENHRY, CDR2 SYGVKD. V lost 3 bases and J lost 2, with 8 bases in between. This CDR3 spans 15 amino acids. The CDR3 loop is CAISDQVAGANVLTF. The CDR3 coding sequence is TGTGCCATCAGTGATCAGGTTGCTGGGGCCAACGTCCTGACTTTC.

This chain connects TRBV6-1 to TRBJ1-1, with 8 bases that match TRBD1. This CDR3 region has 14 residues. With 7 bases clipped from V and 4 bases from J, the junction kept 8 bases outside the gene matches. Germline loops: CDR1 MNHNS, CDR2 SASEGT. The CDR3 DNA reads as TGTGCCAGCACTCAGGGGGCGCAGAGCACTGAAGCTTTCTTT. Amino acid sequence: CASTQGAQSTEAFF.

This clonotype occurred once. V gene TRBV6-5 combines with J gene TRBJ2-2; D is uncertain. This CDR3 contains 14 residues. Trimming removed 5 bases at V and 1 base at J, with 8 bases between. Looked up from germline, CDR1 is MNHEY and CDR2 is SVGAGI. CDR3 DNA: TGTGCCAGCAGTGCTCTCAGGAACACCGGGGAGCTGTTTTTT. Amino acids: CASSALRNTGELFF.

This clonotype has a count of ten or more. The chain employs TRBV7-2 and TRBJ2-1; TRBD2 is a possible D gene (6 bases). The CDR3 length is 12 residues. The germline V gene has CDR1 SGHTA and CDR2 FQGNSA. Trimming stripped 0 bases from V and 9 bases from J, with 6 bases between. CDR3 in amino acids: CASSLAEGEQFF. CDR3 DNA: TGTGCCAGCAGCTTAGCGGAGGGTGAGCAGTTCTTC.

Comment on this clonotype: This sequence may be a read error, since a much larger clone differs from it by one base. This chain joins TRBV7-9 and TRBJ1-1, with 10 bases lining up with TRBD1. Germline V lookup: CDR1 SEHNR, CDR2 FQNEAQ (reference sequence). This CDR3 is built from 17 residues. The CDR3 loop reads CTSSLSGTGVPNTEAFF. The CDR3 DNA reads as TGTACCAGCAGTTTATCCGGGACAGGGGTCCCAAACACTGAAGCTTTCTTT.